This is a list of T cell receptor beta chains from one sample in a study of CD8+ T cells in alopecia areata. Assay used: immunoSEQ multiplex PCR; TCRdb lists only in-frame clones, some missing. This table has some 51,000 clones, around 96% appearing once. The sequencing here drew on CD8+ T cells sorted from blood, taken at week 0. These receptors all stem from a human donor with alopecia areata. The CDR3 runs from the conserved cysteine through the conserved F or W. Fields, in order: clone size, J gene, D gene, V gene, CDR3 protein, CDR3 DNA. A D gene is named only where the DNA matches it firmly. Where a row states a size, it is once, few, many or the class of an expanded clone; other rows omit it.

clone size: NA
J gene: TRBJ1-2
D gene: NA
V gene: TRBV4-3
CDR3 protein: CASSQYAGLYYGYTF
CDR3 DNA: TGCGCCAGCAGCCAATATGCGGGGCTGTACTATGGCTACACCTTC

clone size: NA
J gene: TRBJ2-2
D gene: NA
V gene: TRBV14
CDR3 protein: CASRPRGTGELFF
CDR3 DNA: TGTGCCAGCAGACCAAGGGGCACCGGGGAGCTGTTTTTT

clone size: NA
J gene: TRBJ2-1
D gene: TRBD2
V gene: TRBV27
CDR3 protein: CASSFSTSRNEQFF
CDR3 DNA: TGTGCCAGCAGTTTTTCGACTAGCAGGAATGAGCAGTTCTTC

clone size: NA
J gene: TRBJ1-1
D gene: NA
V gene: TRBV7-8
CDR3 protein: CASSYKGGLNTEAFF
CDR3 DNA: TGTGCCAGCAGCTACAAGGGAGGGTTGAACACTGAAGCTTTCTTT

clone size: NA
J gene: TRBJ2-1
D gene: TRBD2
V gene: TRBV4-3
CDR3 protein: CASSLGLAGLYNEQFF
CDR3 DNA: TGCGCCAGCAGCCTAGGACTAGCGGGGTTGTACAATGAGCAGTTCTTC

clone size: NA
J gene: TRBJ1-5
D gene: NA
V gene: TRBV27
CDR3 protein: CASRTGVYSNQPQHF
CDR3 DNA: TGTGCCAGCCGCACGGGGGTCTATAGCAATCAGCCCCAGCATTTT

clone size: NA
J gene: TRBJ2-5
D gene: TRBD2
V gene: TRBV5-1
CDR3 protein: CASSLNLAGMQETQYF
CDR3 DNA: TGCGCCAGCAGCTTGAATCTAGCGGGGATGCAAGAGACCCAGTACTTC

clone size: once
J gene: TRBJ2-1
D gene: TRBD2
V gene: TRBV5-1
CDR3 protein: CASSPYTSSGALDEQFF
CDR3 DNA: TGCGCCAGCAGCCCGTACACGAGTAGCGGGGCCCTCGATGAGCAGTTCTTC

clone size: NA
J gene: TRBJ2-5
D gene: NA
V gene: TRBV28
CDR3 protein: CASSTGSQETQYF
CDR3 DNA: TGTGCCAGCAGTACAGGGTCCCAAGAGACCCAGTACTTC

clone size: NA
J gene: TRBJ2-3
D gene: NA
V gene: TRBV29-1
CDR3 protein: CSVEVPARRDTQYF
CDR3 DNA: TGCAGCGTTGAAGTACCGGCCCGGCGCGATACGCAGTATTTT

clone size: NA
J gene: TRBJ2-5
D gene: TRBD2
V gene: TRBV29-1
CDR3 protein: CSVEGGGVQETQYF
CDR3 DNA: TGCAGCGTTGAAGGTGGGGGGGTACAAGAGACCCAGTACTTC

clone size: NA
J gene: TRBJ1-4
D gene: TRBD1
V gene: TRBV4-1
CDR3 protein: CASSQDRQGLSEKLFF
CDR3 DNA: TGCGCCAGCAGCCAAGATCGACAGGGGCTAAGTGAAAAACTGTTTTTT

clone size: NA
J gene: TRBJ2-2
D gene: TRBD1
V gene: TRBV7-8
CDR3 protein: CASSLGPTGGHTGELFF
CDR3 DNA: TGTGCCAGCAGCTTAGGCCCGACAGGGGGACACACCGGGGAGCTGTTTTTT

clone size: NA
J gene: TRBJ2-1
D gene: NA
V gene: TRBV9
CDR3 protein: CASSVAGGASEQFF
CDR3 DNA: TGTGCCAGCAGCGTAGCTGGGGGGGCGAGTGAGCAGTTCTTC

clone size: NA
J gene: TRBJ1-1
D gene: NA
V gene: TRBV4-3
CDR3 protein: CASSQDRVGGGTEAFF
CDR3 DNA: TGCGCCAGCAGCCAAGATCGAGTGGGTGGAGGGACTGAAGCTTTCTTT

clone size: NA
J gene: TRBJ2-7
D gene: NA
V gene: TRBV9
CDR3 protein: CASSVAETPYEQYF
CDR3 DNA: TGTGCCAGCAGCGTAGCGGAGACACCCTACGAGCAGTACTTC

clone size: NA
J gene: TRBJ1-1
D gene: TRBD1
V gene: TRBV7-2
CDR3 protein: CASSPMTGLNTEAFF
CDR3 DNA: TGTGCCAGCAGCCCGATGACAGGGCTGAACACTGAAGCTTTCTTT

clone size: NA
J gene: TRBJ2-7
D gene: TRBD1
V gene: TRBV29-1
CDR3 protein: CSVEADRAEQYF
CDR3 DNA: TGCAGCGTTGAAGCAGACAGGGCCGAGCAGTACTTC

clone size: NA
J gene: TRBJ2-3
D gene: TRBD2
V gene: TRBV6-5
CDR3 protein: CANETSGGWGDTQYF
CDR3 DNA: TGTGCCAACGAGACTAGCGGGGGGTGGGGAGATACGCAGTATTTT

clone size: NA
J gene: TRBJ2-7
D gene: NA
V gene: TRBV10-1
CDR3 protein: CASSPDSSNLYEQYF
CDR3 DNA: TGCGCCAGCAGCCCTGACAGTTCCAACCTCTACGAGCAGTACTTC

clone size: NA
J gene: TRBJ1-4
D gene: TRBD1
V gene: TRBV7-2
CDR3 protein: CASSLWDSTNEKLFF
CDR3 DNA: TGTGCCAGCAGCTTATGGGACAGCACTAATGAAAAACTGTTTTTT

clone size: NA
J gene: TRBJ2-6
D gene: NA
V gene: TRBV4-1
CDR3 protein: CASSQDKISGANVLTF
CDR3 DNA: TGCGCCAGCAGCCAAGATAAAATCTCTGGGGCCAACGTCCTGACTTTC

clone size: NA
J gene: TRBJ2-5
D gene: NA
V gene: TRBV10-3
CDR3 protein: CAISPGVAGTQETQYF
CDR3 DNA: TGTGCCATCAGTCCAGGAGTGGCAGGGACACAAGAGACCCAGTACTTC

clone size: NA
J gene: TRBJ2-1
D gene: TRBD1
V gene: TRBV15
CDR3 protein: CATSRVTGGRYNEQFF
CDR3 DNA: TGTGCCACCAGCAGGGTCACAGGGGGCCGTTACAATGAGCAGTTCTTC

clone size: NA
J gene: TRBJ2-7
D gene: TRBD1
V gene: TRBV6-5
CDR3 protein: CASARTGRMYEQYF
CDR3 DNA: TGTGCCAGCGCGAGGACAGGGCGGATGTACGAGCAGTACTTC

clone size: NA
J gene: TRBJ2-7
D gene: NA
V gene: TRBV7-9
CDR3 protein: CASSSRDTPYEQYF
CDR3 DNA: TGTGCCAGCAGCTCGCGGGACACCCCCTACGAGCAGTACTTC

clone size: NA
J gene: TRBJ1-2
D gene: TRBD1
V gene: TRBV5-4
CDR3 protein: CASIARPGQSAYGYTF
CDR3 DNA: TGTGCCAGCATCGCTCGACCGGGACAGTCCGCATATGGCTACACCTTC

clone size: NA
J gene: TRBJ2-1
D gene: NA
V gene: TRBV9
CDR3 protein: CASSEDSLAREQFF
CDR3 DNA: TGTGCCAGCAGCGAAGACAGCCTTGCTAGGGAGCAGTTCTTC

clone size: NA
J gene: TRBJ1-5
D gene: NA
V gene: TRBV4-1
CDR3 protein: CASSQVKISNQPQHF
CDR3 DNA: TGCGCCAGCAGCCAAGTAAAAATCAGCAATCAGCCCCAGCATTTT

clone size: NA
J gene: TRBJ2-3
D gene: NA
V gene: TRBV6-6
CDR3 protein: CASSLAHTDTQYF
CDR3 DNA: TGTGCCAGCAGTTTGGCTCACACAGATACGCAGTATTTT

clone size: NA
J gene: TRBJ2-7
D gene: NA
V gene: TRBV7-9
CDR3 protein: CASSYRDKTYEQYF
CDR3 DNA: TGTGCCAGCAGTTACCGGGACAAAACCTACGAGCAGTACTTC

clone size: NA
J gene: TRBJ2-2
D gene: TRBD2
V gene: TRBV29-1
CDR3 protein: CSVDTGRREAGELFF
CDR3 DNA: TGCAGCGTTGATACCGGGAGGAGGGAGGCCGGGGAGCTGTTTTTT

clone size: NA
J gene: TRBJ1-1
D gene: NA
V gene: TRBV6-5
CDR3 protein: CASSYGGKVNTEAFF
CDR3 DNA: TGTGCCAGCAGTTACGGAGGGAAGGTGAACACTGAAGCTTTCTTT

clone size: NA
J gene: TRBJ2-3
D gene: TRBD2
V gene: TRBV2
CDR3 protein: CASIVVAGGTDTQYF
CDR3 DNA: TGTGCCAGCATCGTGGTGGCGGGGGGGACAGATACGCAGTATTTT

clone size: NA
J gene: TRBJ2-1
D gene: TRBD2
V gene: TRBV27
CDR3 protein: CASSLPSGGYNEQFF
CDR3 DNA: TGTGCCAGCAGTTTGCCTAGCGGGGGATACAATGAGCAGTTCTTC

clone size: NA
J gene: TRBJ2-7
D gene: NA
V gene: TRBV30
CDR3 protein: CAWRGGTLQYF
CDR3 DNA: TGTGCCTGGAGAGGAGGGACCCTTCAGTACTTC

clone size: NA
J gene: TRBJ2-3
D gene: NA
V gene: TRBV2
CDR3 protein: CASSGGGLRGDTQYF
CDR3 DNA: TGTGCCAGCAGTGGAGGAGGTCTCCGTGGAGATACGCAGTATTTT

clone size: NA
J gene: TRBJ2-7
D gene: TRBD2
V gene: TRBV5-6
CDR3 protein: CASSTGLAVYEQYF
CDR3 DNA: TGTGCCAGCAGCACGGGACTAGCGGTCTACGAGCAGTACTTC

clone size: NA
J gene: TRBJ2-7
D gene: TRBD2
V gene: TRBV7-6
CDR3 protein: CASSSDGGSSYEQYF
CDR3 DNA: TGTGCCAGCAGCTCCGATGGCGGGAGCTCCTACGAGCAGTACTTC

clone size: NA
J gene: TRBJ2-7
D gene: NA
V gene: TRBV10-3
CDR3 protein: CAIRDAAPYEQYF
CDR3 DNA: TGTGCCATTCGGGACGCCGCGCCGTACGAGCAGTACTTC

clone size: NA
J gene: TRBJ1-1
D gene: NA
V gene: TRBV19
CDR3 protein: CASSTLGGTEAFF
CDR3 DNA: TGTGCCAGTAGTACTCTGGGGGGCACTGAAGCTTTCTTT

clone size: once
J gene: TRBJ2-7
D gene: TRBD1
V gene: TRBV5-4
CDR3 protein: CASSFQGADEQYF
CDR3 DNA: TGTGCCAGCAGCTTTCAGGGGGCGGACGAGCAGTACTTC

clone size: NA
J gene: TRBJ2-2
D gene: NA
V gene: TRBV4-3
CDR3 protein: CASSQTGPGELFF
CDR3 DNA: TGCGCCAGCAGCCAAACAGGGCCCGGGGAGCTGTTTTTT

clone size: NA
J gene: TRBJ2-2
D gene: TRBD2
V gene: TRBV2
CDR3 protein: CASSWTSGGANPNTGELFF
CDR3 DNA: TGTGCCAGCAGTTGGACTAGCGGGGGAGCTAACCCGAACACCGGGGAGCTGTTTTTT

clone size: NA
J gene: TRBJ2-1
D gene: TRBD2
V gene: TRBV4-3
CDR3 protein: CASSQEASGGGYNEQFF
CDR3 DNA: TGCGCCAGCAGCCAAGAAGCGAGCGGGGGAGGCTACAATGAGCAGTTCTTC

clone size: NA
J gene: TRBJ1-3
D gene: NA
V gene: TRBV9
CDR3 protein: CASSVERGGAGLGNTIYF
CDR3 DNA: TGTGCCAGCAGCGTAGAAAGAGGTGGGGCAGGGTTAGGAAACACCATATATTTT

clone size: NA
J gene: TRBJ2-7
D gene: NA
V gene: TRBV19
CDR3 protein: CASSAGTIYEQYF
CDR3 DNA: TGTGCCAGTAGCGCCGGGACAATCTACGAGCAGTACTTC

clone size: NA
J gene: TRBJ2-5
D gene: NA
V gene: TRBV5-1
CDR3 protein: CASSTGALEGGETQYF
CDR3 DNA: TGCGCCAGCAGCACGGGCGCGCTTGAGGGGGGAGAGACCCAGTACTTC

clone size: NA
J gene: TRBJ2-2
D gene: NA
V gene: TRBV7-7
CDR3 protein: CASSLARGTGELFF
CDR3 DNA: TGTGCTAGCAGCTTAGCGAGGGGAACCGGGGAGCTGTTTTTT

clone size: NA
J gene: TRBJ1-5
D gene: NA
V gene: TRBV27
CDR3 protein: CASSLSGQQPQHF
CDR3 DNA: TGTGCCAGCAGTTTATCCGGCCAACAGCCCCAGCATTTT

clone size: NA
J gene: TRBJ2-1
D gene: NA
V gene: TRBV4-3
CDR3 protein: CASSRGGLPWNEQFF
CDR3 DNA: TGCGCCAGCAGCCGGGGCGGCTTACCGTGGAATGAGCAGTTCTTC

clone size: NA
J gene: TRBJ2-5
D gene: NA
V gene: TRBV7-3
CDR3 protein: CASSLILGETQYF
CDR3 DNA: TGTGCCAGCAGCTTAATCCTGGGAGAGACCCAGTACTTC

clone size: NA
J gene: TRBJ2-3
D gene: NA
V gene: TRBV7-9
CDR3 protein: CASSPQQRQGRTDTQYF
CDR3 DNA: TGTGCCAGCAGCCCCCAGCAGCGGCAGGGGAGGACAGATACGCAGTATTTT

clone size: NA
J gene: TRBJ1-6
D gene: NA
V gene: TRBV4-1
CDR3 protein: CASSQTSSPGASPLHF
CDR3 DNA: TGCGCCAGCAGCCAGACCTCCAGTCCGGGGGCTTCACCCCTCCACTTT

clone size: NA
J gene: TRBJ2-3
D gene: NA
V gene: TRBV29-1
CDR3 protein: CSGSTGPVDTQYF
CDR3 DNA: TGCAGCGGTTCAACAGGTCCCGTAGATACGCAGTATTTT